The 8 T cell receptor beta chains given below trace back to one sample, sequenced in a study of coeliac disease. Here immunoSEQ multiplex PCR was the method, and the copy in TCRdb shows in-frame clones only, minus some. The sample carries around 6,000 clones, about 63% recorded once. Sequencing was carried out using lymphocytes from the gut lamina propria. The origin of the receptors is a man in his 70s with active celiac disease.

The V gene is TRBV2, the J gene TRBJ2-1, with D uncertain. V lost 1 base to trimming and J lost 15 bases, with 13 bases between them. The length of the CDR3 is 12 residues. Germline CDR1 and CDR2: SNHLY and FYNNEI. The CDR3 coding sequence is TGTGCCAGCAGTGAAGAAATCAGGTTAGGGTTCTTC. Its translation is CASSEEIRLGFF.

This rearrangement joins TRBV12-5 to TRBJ2-5; 8 bases are shared with TRBD2. There are 15 residues in the CDR3. The J segment lost 2 bases and the V segment lost 7 bases, leaving 9 bases of the junction unmatched. Germline CDR1 is LGHNT and CDR2 is FRNRAP. CDR3 in DNA: TGTGCTAGTGCCTCCCAAGGCGGGGGGCAAGAGACCCAGTACTTC. Amino acids: CASASQGGGQETQYF.

Of note for this clone: Other DNA sequences in this sample translate to the same CDR3. This chain joins TRBV19 and TRBJ1-1, with 7 nucleotides matching TRBD1. J was trimmed by 8 bases and V by 4 bases; bases with no gene match: 7. CDR3 length: 13 amino acids. Germline V gene data show CDR1 as LNHDA and CDR2 as SQIVND (reference sequence). The CDR3 spells CASSSDRVTEAFF. The CDR3, as DNA: TGTGCCAGTAGTAGCGACAGGGTTACCGAAGCTTTCTTT. The full variable domain, rest sourced from reference TRBV19 and TRBJ1-1, is DGGITQSPKYLFRKEGQNVTLSCEQNLNHDAMYWYRQDPGQGLRLIYYSQIVNDFQKGDIAEGYSVSREKKESFPLTVTSAQKNPTAFYLCASSSDRVTEAFFGQGTRLTVV.

This chain joins TRBV15 and TRBJ1-2; no clear D. Germline V gene sequence: CDR1 LNHNV, CDR2 YYDKDF (reference sequence). This CDR3 is 13 amino acids long. Between the trimmed V and J ends, which lost 1 base and 3 bases, there was a span of 6 bases. This chain's CDR3 is CATSRGADYGYTF. The CDR3 region has the DNA TGTGCCACCAGCAGAGGGGCAGACTATGGCTACACCTTC.

V usage is TRBV18 and J usage is TRBJ1-1; weak D call: TRBD1 (5 bases). V was shortened by 2 bases and J by 7 bases, with 20 bases between the two germline ends. Germline V gives CDR1 KGHSH, CDR2 LQKENI. The CDR3 is made up of 16 amino acids. The CDR3: CASSPGPPTAGGEAFF. In DNA form, the CDR3 reads TGTGCCAGCTCACCAGGCCCCCCCACGGCCGGGGGTGAAGCTTTCTTT.

The rearrangement joins TRBV5-4 to TRBJ2-1, with TRBD2 identical over 15 bases. The CDR3 spans 16 residues. In germline, CDR1 is SGHNT, CDR2 YYREEE (reference sequence). Trimming removed 4 bases from V and 1 base from J; junction bases left unmatched: 0. CDR3 nucleotides: TGTGCCAGCAGCGGGACTAGCGGGGGGTCCTACAATGAGCAGTTCTTC. Its translation is CASSGTSGGSYNEQFF. The full variable domain, rest sourced from reference TRBV5-4 and TRBJ2-1, is ETGVTQSPTHLIKTRGQQVTLRCSSQSGHNTVSWYQQALGQGPQFIFQYYREEENGRGNFPPRFSGLQFPNYSSELNVNALELDDSALYLCASSGTSGGSYNEQFFGPGTRLTVL.

This clone was seen just once. This rearrangement joins TRBV6-1 to TRBJ1-4; perhaps TRBD1 as D (5 bases). Looked up from germline, CDR1 is MNHNS and CDR2 is SASEGT. The CDR3 extends over 14 amino acids. Trimming removed 3 bases at V and 7 bases at J, with 12 bases between. The CDR3 DNA is TGTGCCAGCAGTGACGGCAGGGTTCTTGAAAAACTGTTTTTT. Its protein product is CASSDGRVLEKLFF.

This clone appeared once. The V and J genes are TRBV5-1 and TRBJ2-2; 10 bases line up with TRBD2. The length of the CDR3 is 16 residues. From germline, CDR1 is SGHRS and CDR2 YFSETQ. V lost 9 bases, J lost 1 base, and 9 bases stayed unmatched. The CDR3 DNA reads TGCGCCACCAAAAGGTCTAGCGGGGGGAACACCGGGGAGCTGTTTTTT. As protein: CATKRSSGGNTGELFF.